These T cell receptor beta chains were read from a single sample in a study of blood T cell repertoires in COVID-19. Profiled with immunoSEQ multiplex PCR; TCRdb holds only in-frame clones, not every one. The sample carries 250,000 to 350,000 clones, 75% to 90% recorded once. Sequences were obtained from peripheral blood. These receptors came from a young man with acute or convalescent COVID-19. Each CDR3 is given without its conserved first and last residue. Each record gives: V gene, CDR3 protein.

V: TRBV19; CDR3: ASSNGGGPVKAF
V: TRBV9; CDR3: ASSVGQGSGGYT
V: TRBV28; CDR3: ASWRNRGNTEAF
V: TRBV3-1/TRBV3-2; CDR3: ASSQKIHPRAED
V: TRBV18; CDR3: ASSPAIDTEAF
V: TRBV28; CDR3: ASRRTRQSLTDTQY
V: TRBV28; CDR3: ASSFGVYYGYT
V: TRBV27; CDR3: ASSLQDRSPYEQY
V: TRBV19; CDR3: ASSIRSGTSSNEQF
V: TRBV15; CDR3: ATSPRSPTGNQPQH
V: TRBV3-1/TRBV3-2; CDR3: ASSQGGPRPYEQY
V: TRBV7-2; CDR3: ASSLGDRYQPQH
V: TRBV11-2; CDR3: ASSLEGARGYT
V: TRBV12-3/TRBV12-4; CDR3: ASSLTRNEQY
V: TRBV28; CDR3: ASSSGGPAYEQY
V: TRBV27; CDR3: ASSPTPGLAAYNEQF
V: TRBV19; CDR3: ASSTLTGPNEKLF
V: TRBV7-6; CDR3: ASSLAGAGGSYEQY
V: TRBV9; CDR3: ASSSSLSHNSPLH
V: TRBV5-4; CDR3: ASSLVVSGEETQY
V: TRBV5-1; CDR3: ASSLMVAGTGNEQF
V: TRBV28; CDR3: ATTGGTYQPQH
V: TRBV19; CDR3: ASSPGLRFEGYT
V: TRBV5-1; CDR3: ASSFLSSGNTGELF
V: TRBV15; CDR3: ATSRELQGNRDSGANVLT
V: TRBV7-3; CDR3: ASSLLQGRGYNEQF
V: TRBV28; CDR3: ASSLEGAFYGYT
V: TRBV4-1; CDR3: ASSQGLTGLETQY
V: TRBV3-1/TRBV3-2; CDR3: ASSQAFTGGSGYT
V: TRBV19; CDR3: ASSNQRGYEQY
V: TRBV5-1; CDR3: ASSFGQGINTEAF
V: TRBV5-4; CDR3: ASSVKGASTEAF
V: TRBV7-3; CDR3: ASSPQSLGLKNEQF
V: TRBV9; CDR3: ASSGGDRAPVGYT
V: TRBV30; CDR3: ARRSENYGYT
V: TRBV19; CDR3: ASSRFRDSSYEQY
V: TRBV9; CDR3: ASSVSGQDGYT
V: TRBV13; CDR3: ASRLAGGPYEQY
V: TRBV28; CDR3: ASRETGTTRFNEQF
V: TRBV3-1/TRBV3-2; CDR3: ASSPDSGEDTDTQY
V: TRBV18; CDR3: ASSPQLPGTGSPLH
V: TRBV28; CDR3: ASSLSTVIYGYT
V: TRBV2; CDR3: ASTPKWTGANTGELF
V: TRBV5-4; CDR3: ASSAGNPKGETQY
V: TRBV24-1; CDR3: ATSDGLLADCYEQY
V: TRBV28; CDR3: ASSFPGVKPQH
V: TRBV27; CDR3: ASNDRGGSYEQY
V: TRBV28; CDR3: ASSRPGTGVLGYT
V: TRBV11-2; CDR3: ASSLSSYEQY
V: TRBV5-6; CDR3: ASSITDRESVKLF
V: TRBV2; CDR3: ASGGGRSQNTIY
V: TRBV28; CDR3: ASRSGGANTGELF
V: TRBV6-6; CDR3: ASSYGGSSGNTIY
V: TRBV18; CDR3: ASSPRREDYGYT
V: TRBV27; CDR3: ASSPVGTGVQNEQF
V: TRBV9; CDR3: ASSPLGTGRTEAF
V: TRBV27; CDR3: ASFSPGLDRVQY
V: TRBV18; CDR3: ASSPGTDGNIQY
V: TRBV4-2; CDR3: ASSQGAGGLNEQF